These 27 T cell receptor beta chains were sequenced from one sample in a study of blood T cell repertoires in COVID-19. TCRdb's table, derived via immunoSEQ multiplex PCR, lists solely in-frame clones and lacks some. The sample holds about 68,000 clones, approximately 84% seen once. The specimen sequenced was peripheral blood. The receptor source for this set is a man aged 50 to 59 with active COVID-19.

This chain connects TRBV30 to TRBJ2-1; D may be TRBD2 (6 bases). CDR3 size: 14 residues. Germline V gives CDR1 GTSNPN, CDR2 SVGIG (reference sequence). Trimming removed 0 bases at V and 8 bases at J, with 14 bases between. The CDR3 DNA reads as TGTGCCTGGAGTGTCCGGCGGGATTGGCATGAGCAGTTCTTC. Translating gives CAWSVRRDWHEQFF. The full variable domain, its missing parts supplied by reference TRBV30 and TRBJ2-1, is SQTIHQWPATLVQPVGSPLSLECTVEGTSNPNLYWYRQAAGRGLQLLFYSVGIGQISSEVPQNLSASRPQDRQFILSSKKLLLSDSGFYLCAWSVRRDWHEQFFGPGTRLTVL.

The CDR3 DNA reads TGCGCCAGCAGCTTGGGGGGACAGCCGAACACTGAAGCTTTCTTT. It yields the protein CASSLGGQPNTEAFF. The chain links TRBV5-1 to TRBJ1-1, with TRBD1 matching over 7 bases. The CDR3 length is 15 residues. Trimming took 0 bases from V and 1 from J; bases not matched to a gene: 3. Germline values: CDR1 SGHRS, CDR2 YFSETQ.

The chain joins TRBV11-2 to TRBJ2-3; 9 nucleotides line up with TRBD1. CDR3 length: 13 amino acids. Germline CDR1 and CDR2: SGHAT and FQNNGV. V trimming: 7 bases; J trimming: 5 bases; junction bases outside the gene matches: 4. This CDR3 reads CASNPTGGDTQYF. The DNA of the CDR3 is TGTGCCAGCAACCCGACAGGGGGAGATACGCAGTATTTT.

This clone came up once. This sequence joins TRBV6-5 and TRBJ1-5, with a possible D match to TRBD1 (6 bases). V lost 6 bases and J 8 bases, leaving 20 bases between the germline ends. The CDR3 runs to 15 residues. Germline V gene sequence: CDR1 MNHEY, CDR2 SVGAGI. The CDR3 bases are TGTGCCAGCAGACGAACAGGGACGGGGACGGAGCCCCAGCATTTT. Residues: CASRRTGTGTEPQHF.

This chain uses TRBV18 with TRBJ2-1, with D perhaps matching TRBD2 (6 bases). V was clipped by 2 bases and J by 10 bases, with 18 bases between them. The CDR3 loop spans 15 amino acids. The germline V gene has CDR1 KGHSH and CDR2 LQKENI. CDR3 sequence (DNA): TGTGCCAGCTCACCAGAGGAGGCGGGAACAATAGAGCAGTTCTTC. Translated, it gives CASSPEEAGTIEQFF.

V is TRBV6-1 and J is TRBJ2-3; D ambiguous. Per the germline V gene, CDR1 is MNHNS and CDR2 is SASEGT. V dropped 2 bases and J dropped 4 bases, with 10 bases sitting between them. This CDR3 is 14 amino acids long. For the CDR3, the DNA is TGTGCCAGCAGTGAATTAAGAGAGGCAGATACGCAGTATTTT. Its protein is CASSELREADTQYF.

The chain combines TRBV19 with TRBJ2-7; tentatively, D is TRBD1 (6 bases). V dropped 4 bases and J dropped 5 bases, with 15 bases sitting between them. Germline CDR1 LNHDA, CDR2 SQIVND (reference sequence). The CDR3 is 14 amino acids. Here the CDR3 reads CASSSGQRYHEQYF. As DNA, the CDR3 is TGTGCCAGTAGTAGTGGACAGCGTTACCACGAGCAGTACTTC.

The chain has TRBV5-4 and TRBJ2-7; the D gene is possibly TRBD2 (6 bases). CDR1 is SGHNT, CDR2 YYREEE, per germline (reference sequence). V lost 4 bases and J lost 3, with 17 bases in between. This CDR3 spans 15 amino acids. CDR3 in amino acids: CASSPSGEEFYEQYF. In DNA form, the CDR3 reads TGTGCCAGCAGCCCCTCGGGGGAGGAATTCTACGAGCAGTACTTC.

This chain links TRBV15 with TRBJ2-7; a weak D match, TRBD2 (5 bases). The CDR3 sequence is 14 residues long. Per the germline V gene, CDR1 is LNHNV and CDR2 is YYDKDF (reference sequence). The CDR3 sequence is CAQVTGEGFYEQYF. In DNA form, the CDR3 reads TGTGCTCAAGTTACGGGCGAGGGTTTTTACGAGCAGTACTTC.

A note on this clone: Germline is not matched at one junction end, which may reflect a read error. The chain carries TRBV10-3 and TRBJ1-6; 8 nucleotides align to TRBD1. This CDR3 comprises 15 residues. Per the germline V gene, CDR1 is ENHRY and CDR2 is SYGVKD. CDR3 DNA sequence: TGTACCATCAGTGAGAGTCAGGGGGCGGTCTCACCCCTCCACTTT. Translating gives CTISESQGAVSPLHF.

The chain carries TRBV3-1 (or the pseudogene TRBV3-2) and TRBJ2-2; D is ambiguous. The CDR3 is 13 amino acids. Germline CDR1 and CDR2: LGHDT and YNNKEL (reference sequence). Between the trimmed V and J ends, which lost 6 bases and 4 bases, there was a span of 9 bases. The CDR3 loop is CASRPEVTGELFF. CDR3 coding DNA: TGTGCCAGCAGGCCCGAGGTCACCGGGGAGCTGTTTTTT.

This chain links TRBV6-2 or TRBV6-3 with TRBJ2-5, with TRBD2 as a possible D gene (6 bases). Germline V gene data show CDR1 as MNHEY and CDR2 as SVGEGT. This CDR3 has 14 residues. Trimming took 0 bases from V and 5 from J, leaving 10 bases between them. CDR3 sequence reads: CASSYSGGYETQYF. The CDR3 nucleotides are TGTGCCAGCAGTTACTCAGGAGGGTATGAGACCCAGTACTTC.

The CDR3: CASSFGTSDEQYF. The CDR3 bases are TGTGCCAGCAGCTTTGGGACTAGCGACGAGCAGTACTTC. V usage is TRBV7-9 and J usage is TRBJ2-7; TRBD2 matches 10 bases. This CDR3 region has 13 residues. Germline V lookup: CDR1 SEHNR, CDR2 FQNEAQ (reference sequence). The J segment lost 5 bases and the V segment lost 3 bases, leaving 1 base of the junction unmatched.

The chain links TRBV11-2 to TRBJ1-3; weak D call: TRBD1 (6 bases). The germline V and J ends were trimmed by 5 bases and 7 bases, with 21 bases remaining between them. The length of the CDR3 is 16 residues. In germline, CDR1 is SGHAT, CDR2 FQNNGV. CDR3 bases: TGTGCCAGCAGCCCGGACAGTCCCTCGAAGGGGAACACCATATATTTT. Protein: CASSPDSPSKGNTIYF.

The rearrangement uses TRBV6-5 and TRBJ2-7; 7 bases align to TRBD2. This CDR3 region has 14 residues. The germline V gene encodes CDR1 MNHEY and CDR2 SVGAGI. Germline trimming cut 3 bases from V and 4 bases from J; bases unmatched to any gene: 6. The CDR3 sequence is CASSYGRGGYEQYF. Written as DNA, the CDR3 is TGTGCCAGCAGTTATGGGAGGGGCGGGTACGAGCAGTACTTC.

This clone was seen only once. V is TRBV19 and J is TRBJ2-3; D is undetermined. CDR3 length equals 11 residues. With 5 bases removed from V and 6 bases from J, the gap between germline ends came to 6 bases. Germline values: CDR1 LNHDA, CDR2 SQIVND (reference sequence). This CDR3 is CASSLGDTQYF. The CDR3 region has the DNA TGTGCCAGTAGTCTCGGGGATACGCAGTATTTT. Together with reference TRBV19 and TRBJ2-3, the CDR3 gives the full variable domain: DGGITQSPKYLFRKEGQNVTLSCEQNLNHDAMYWYRQDPGQGLRLIYYSQIVNDFQKGDIAEGYSVSREKKESFPLTVTSAQKNPTAFYLCASSLGDTQYFGPGTRLTVL.

This rearrangement joins TRBV7-7 to TRBJ2-5, with a weak D call TRBD2 (6 bases). There are 14 residues in the CDR3. The germline V and J ends were trimmed by 1 base and 7 bases, with 13 bases remaining between them. The germline CDR1 and CDR2 sequences are SSHAT and FNYEAQ (reference sequence). CDR3 sequence: CASSLVVGGGTQYF. The DNA for the CDR3 is TGTGCCAGCAGCTTAGTAGTGGGGGGAGGGACCCAGTACTTC.

This clone showed up just once. This rearrangement joins TRBV29-1 to TRBJ2-7; 11 bases agree with TRBD2. V trimming: 4 bases; J trimming: 2 bases; junction bases outside the gene matches: 4. In germline, CDR1 is SQVTM, CDR2 ANQGSEA. The length of the CDR3 is 14 residues. The CDR3 protein is CSVGLAGGTYEQYF. The CDR3, as DNA: TGCAGCGTTGGGCTAGCGGGAGGAACCTACGAGCAGTACTTC.

This rearrangement joins TRBV19 to TRBJ2-2, with D perhaps TRBD1 (6 bases). CDR3 size: 16 residues. CDR1 and CDR2 from the germline V gene are LNHDA and SQIVND (reference sequence). With 3 bases removed from V and 6 bases from J, the gap between germline ends came to 17 bases. CDR3: CASSIAARGRAGELFF. CDR3 in DNA: TGTGCCAGTAGTATTGCAGCCAGGGGAAGGGCCGGGGAGCTGTTTTTT.

The chain combines TRBV27 with TRBJ2-1; 7 bases are a match to TRBD1. Unmatched junction bases numbered 7, after V lost 7 bases and J lost 7 bases. The CDR3 loop spans 13 amino acids. CDR1 is MNHEY, CDR2 SMNVEV, per germline (reference sequence). Written as DNA, the CDR3 is TGTGCCAGCACGGGGACAGCAAGGAATGAGCAGTTCTTC. This gives the protein CASTGTARNEQFF.

The CDR3 DNA sequence: TGTGCCTGGACCTCCAGGACAGGAGCGGGCCGAAACTATGGCTACACCTTC. This codes for CAWTSRTGAGRNYGYTF. The gene calls are TRBV30 and TRBJ1-2, with 7 positions matching TRBD1. The CDR3 has 17 amino acids. V shed 4 bases, J shed 2 bases, and the junction held 16 bases outside the gene matches. Germline V gene data show CDR1 as GTSNPN and CDR2 as SVGIG (reference sequence).

This chain joins TRBV9 and TRBJ1-1, with D perhaps matching TRBD1 (5 bases). The germline V gene encodes CDR1 SGDLS and CDR2 YYNGEE. The CDR3 sequence is 14 residues long. Trimming shortened V by 0 bases and J by 4 bases, and 10 bases separated the two germline ends. CDR3 sequence: CASSVGGAATEAFF. The CDR3 DNA follows: TGTGCCAGCAGCGTAGGTGGGGCCGCCACTGAAGCTTTCTTT.

This clone showed up just once. The rearrangement joins TRBV7-2 to TRBJ2-7; TRBD2 matches at 11 bases. The V gene end was trimmed by 4 bases and the J gene end by 0 bases; junction bases not matched to a gene: 8. The CDR3 totals 17 residues. Germline-derived CDR1 and CDR2 are SGHTA and FQGNSA. The CDR3 here is CASSSFRGLADSYEQYF. Written as DNA, the CDR3 is TGTGCCAGCAGCTCCTTCCGGGGACTAGCGGACTCCTACGAGCAGTACTTC.

The chain has TRBV7-6 and TRBJ1-6, with D possibly TRBD1 on 6 matching bases. This CDR3 is built from 14 residues. The V end lost 5 bases, the J end lost 4 bases, and 9 bases lay between the germline ends. Germline V gene sequence: CDR1 SGHVS, CDR2 FNYEAQ. This CDR3 reads CASSPQGYNSPLHF. In DNA form, the CDR3 reads TGTGCCAGCAGCCCACAGGGATATAATTCACCCCTCCACTTT.

The chain carries TRBV27 and TRBJ2-7, with 8 bases identical to TRBD1. Germline values: CDR1 MNHEY, CDR2 SMNVEV (reference sequence). The CDR3 runs to 14 residues. J gave up 4 bases and V 8 bases, and 10 bases lay outside the gene matches. The CDR3 DNA follows: TGTGCCAGCTCCCGAGCCGGGACAGGTTACGAGCAGTACTTC. Protein: CASSRAGTGYEQYF.

V is TRBV7-2 and J is TRBJ1-2; the D gene is possibly TRBD1 (5 bases). With 5 bases removed from V and 3 bases from J, the gap between germline ends came to 10 bases. This CDR3 has 13 residues. Germline V lookup: CDR1 SGHTA, CDR2 FQGNSA. CDR3 bases: TGTGCCAGCAGCCCCGACAGATACTATGGCTACACCTTC. Residues: CASSPDRYYGYTF. Combining the CDR3 with reference TRBV7-2 and TRBJ1-2 gives the whole variable domain GAGVSQSPSNKVTEKGKDVELRCDPISGHTALYWYRQSLGQGLEFLIYFQGNSAPDKSGLPSDRFSAERTGGSVSTLTIQRTQQEDSAVYLCASSPDRYYGYTFGSGTRLTVV.

The chain carries TRBV18 and TRBJ1-3; 7 bases match TRBD1. V lost 6 bases to trimming and J lost 4 bases; unmatched junction nucleotides: 6. Germline V lookup: CDR1 KGHSH, CDR2 LQKENI. CDR3 length: 14 residues. Here the CDR3 DNA reads TGTGCCAGCTCCCTCGACAGGGCCGGAAACACCATATATTTT. It specifies CASSLDRAGNTIYF.